This T cell receptor beta chain came from a study of pediatric ulcerative colitis. Some clones are missing from TCRdb's copy, which holds only in-frame ones; the method was immunoSEQ multiplex PCR. The table shows tens of thousands of clones, with around 80% occurring only once. A note on this clone: What it recognizes is unknown.

Points from the study as a whole: Ulcerative colitis patients shared more blood-rectal clones than controls.

The germline V gene has CDR1 GTSNPN and CDR2 SVGIG (reference sequence). The ends lost 0 bases at V and 5 bases at J; junction bases unmatched: 12. The CDR3 loop spans 16 amino acids. Specimen: blood. V and J are TRBV30 and TRBJ1-1; 7 bases fit TRBD1. This TCR was recovered from a boy younger than 18 with severe ulcerative colitis. CDR3 sequence (DNA): TGTGCCTGGAGTGTTGGAACAGGGGATCTCTTTACTGAAGCTTTCTTT. Residues: CAWSVGTGDLFTEAFF.